The 8 T cell receptor beta chains given below trace back to one sample, sequenced in a study of T cell clonotyping in hematopoietic cell transplantation. The time point was: recipient sample about 28 days before transplant, after cytoreduction. The repertoire was sequenced with immunoSEQ multiplex PCR; TCRdb's copy has only in-frame clones and lacks some. The data show about 45,000 clones, approximately 80% seen once. Sequencing used peripheral blood mononuclear cells, obtained before stem cell transplant. These receptors were obtained from a man in his 60s with myelodysplastic syndrome. Some clones in this sample may be carry-over from other donors' samples.

This clone is categorized as large (0.1 to 1%). DNA for the CDR3: TGTGCCAGCAGTGAAGAAGCCTTCTACGAGCAGTACTTC. It yields the protein CASSEEAFYEQYF. The chain combines TRBV2 with TRBJ2-7, with D unclear. CDR1 and CDR2 from the germline V gene are SNHLY and FYNNEI. Deletions cut 1 base from V and 3 bases from J, with 7 bases between. The CDR3 contains 13 residues.

The rearrangement links TRBV19 to TRBJ2-3, with 10 bases fitting TRBD1. V dropped 6 bases and J dropped 1; count of bases not matched to a gene: 4. The CDR3 extends over 15 amino acids. The germline CDR1 and CDR2 sequences are LNHDA and SQIVND (reference sequence). CDR3 in DNA: TGTGCCAGTAGCCGAGGGACAGGGGGCACAGATACGCAGTATTTT. It specifies CASSRGTGGTDTQYF.

The chain links TRBV19 to TRBJ1-1; D is ambiguous. This CDR3 has 14 amino acids. V lost 0 bases to trimming and J lost 7 bases, with 12 bases between them. Germline V CDR1 and CDR2: LNHDA, SQIVND (reference sequence). Here the CDR3 DNA reads TGTGCCAGTAGTATAGATCAAACAGTATATGAAGCTTTCTTT. Translated, it gives CASSIDQTVYEAFF.

The CDR3, as DNA: TGTGCCAGCAGTTTAGGCTGGGACAGGGTCTACGAGCAGTACTTC. Translated: CASSLGWDRVYEQYF. The chain recombines TRBV27 with TRBJ2-7; 9 bases agree with TRBD1. CDR3 size: 15 residues. From germline, CDR1 is MNHEY and CDR2 SMNVEV (reference sequence). The V gene end was trimmed by 2 bases and the J gene end by 3 bases; junction bases not matched to a gene: 5.

V usage is TRBV5-6 and J usage is TRBJ1-4; TRBD1 matches at 7 bases. CDR1 and CDR2 from the germline V gene are SGHDT and YYEEEE. The V gene end was trimmed by 1 base and the J gene end by 7 bases; junction bases not matched to a gene: 10. This CDR3 comprises 16 residues. Here the CDR3 reads CASSLLRDSLGEKLFF. The CDR3, as DNA: TGTGCCAGCAGCTTGCTCAGGGACAGCCTAGGTGAAAAACTGTTTTTT.

The rearrangement links TRBV6-1 to TRBJ2-2; TRBD1 is a possible D gene (5 bases). With 5 bases removed from V and 4 bases from J, the gap between germline ends came to 11 bases. CDR3 size: 14 residues. CDR1 is MNHNS, CDR2 SASEGT, per germline. This CDR3 is CASSQDSATGELFF. DNA of the CDR3: TGTGCCAGCAGTCAAGACAGCGCCACCGGGGAGCTGTTTTTT.

This sequence joins TRBV11-2 and TRBJ2-1, with TRBD2 identical over 8 bases. J gave up 1 base and V 3 bases, and 2 bases lay outside the gene matches. The CDR3 is 15 amino acids. Germline lookup yields CDR1 SGHAT and CDR2 FQNNGV. The CDR3 sequence: CASSFIAGSYNEQFF. In nucleotides, the CDR3 is TGTGCCAGCAGCTTCATAGCGGGATCCTACAATGAGCAGTTCTTC.

The rearrangement uses TRBV6-5 and TRBJ1-6; D call uncertain. CDR1 and CDR2 (germline): MNHEY, SVGAGI. The CDR3 extends over 13 amino acids. V gave up 6 bases and J gave up 9 bases, with 12 bases separating them. The CDR3 sequence is CASRPPLGSPLHF. The DNA of the CDR3 is TGTGCCAGCAGGCCCCCCTTGGGTTCACCCCTCCACTTT.